One sample yielded the 9 T cell receptor beta chains listed below, sequenced in a study of blood T cell repertoires in COVID-19 (dated by TCRdb to 2018 to 2021). The receptor library was made with the immunoSEQ multiplex PCR assay. This is the immuneACCESS table as TCRdb keeps it, with only in-frame sequences that have V and J called. A part of the clones is gone; compared with another copy, unresolved V genes explain less than half, and the rest is unexplained. For this sample the table gives more than 60,000 clones, of which 80% to 90% were detected only once. The ten largest clones represent less than 55% of the sample. The sample was peripheral blood. The receptors derive from a woman aged 55 to 70 with COVID-19, enrolled during active disease.

The chain carries TRBV6-2 or TRBV6-3 and TRBJ2-1; D gene ambiguous. Germline V gene sequence: CDR1 MNHEY, CDR2 SVGEGT. This CDR3 spans 14 amino acids. Trimming stripped 6 bases from V and 7 bases from J, with 16 bases between. The CDR3 region is CASSPNFASNEQFF. The CDR3 DNA reads TGTGCCAGCAGCCCTAATTTTGCTAGTAATGAGCAGTTCTTC.

This chain's CDR3 is CASSFIQRNTEAFF. CDR3 DNA: TGTGCCAGCAGCTTTATACAAAGGAACACTGAAGCTTTCTTT. The chain links TRBV11-3 to TRBJ1-1; D is unresolved. From germline, CDR1 is SGHNT and CDR2 YENEEA. Trimming shortened V by 3 bases and J by 1 base, and 9 bases separated the two germline ends. CDR3 length: 14 residues. The whole variable domain, remainder taken from reference TRBV11-3 and TRBJ1-1, is EAGVVQSPRYKIIEKKQPVAFWCNPISGHNTLYWYLQNLGQGPELLIRYENEEAVDDSQLPKDRFSAERLKGVDSTLKIQPAELGDSAVYLCASSFIQRNTEAFFGQGTRLTVV.

The V call is TRBV6-2 or TRBV6-3, the J call TRBJ2-3; D not certain. This CDR3 is built from 15 residues. Germline V gene lookup returns CDR1 MNHEY and CDR2 SVGEGT. V was cut by 4 bases and J by 2 bases, with 13 bases left in between. This CDR3 reads CASSSAYSHTDTQYF. The CDR3 bases are TGTGCCAGCAGTTCGGCATACAGCCACACAGATACGCAGTATTTT.

The chain carries TRBV10-3 and TRBJ2-3, with a tentative D call TRBD2 (6 bases). V was cut by 7 bases and J by 0 bases, with 11 bases left in between. This CDR3 is built from 14 residues. Germline CDR1 reads ENHRY; CDR2 reads SYGVKD. CDR3 in amino acids: CAINSGYSTDTQYF. The CDR3 nucleotides read TGTGCCATCAATAGCGGCTATAGCACAGATACGCAGTATTTT.

The chain links TRBV27 to TRBJ2-1; possibly TRBD2 for D (5 bases). This CDR3 contains 17 residues. Trimming removed 5 bases from V and 0 bases from J, with 17 bases in between. CDR1 and CDR2 (germline): MNHEY, SMNVEV (reference sequence). The CDR3: CASSPPGSASSYNEQFF. In nucleotides, the CDR3 is TGTGCCAGCAGTCCCCCGGGGAGCGCCAGCTCCTACAATGAGCAGTTCTTC.

The J gene is TRBJ1-4, the V gene TRBV6-1; D is possibly TRBD1 (5 bases). Germline lookup yields CDR1 MNHNS and CDR2 SASEGT. V gave up 3 bases and J gave up 11 bases, with 19 bases separating them. This CDR3 spans 15 amino acids. This CDR3 reads CASSDSEQGIEKLFF. The CDR3 DNA is TGTGCCAGCAGTGATTCCGAGCAGGGTATAGAGAAACTGTTTTTT.

The rearrangement joins TRBV27 to TRBJ2-3, with D maybe TRBD1 (5 bases). The V and J ends lost 5 bases and 3 bases respectively, with 27 bases between them. Per germline, CDR1 MNHEY and CDR2 SMNVEV (reference sequence). The length of the CDR3 is 19 residues. The CDR3 sequence: CASSPVRLLVTERTDTQYF. The CDR3 bases are TGTGCCAGCAGTCCCGTTCGGCTTCTGGTGACAGAGAGGACAGATACGCAGTATTTT.

This chain connects TRBV30 to TRBJ2-7; D uncertain. Trimming shortened V by 0 bases and J by 0 bases, and 6 bases separated the two germline ends. Germline V lookup: CDR1 GTSNPN, CDR2 SVGIG (reference sequence). The CDR3 length is 13 residues. The CDR3 bases are TGTGCCTGGAGTGTATCCATCTCCTACGAGCAGTACTTC. Amino acid sequence: CAWSVSISYEQYF.

The rearrangement uses TRBV28 and TRBJ2-2; 10 nucleotides match TRBD1. Germline values: CDR1 MDHEN, CDR2 SYDVKM. The CDR3 is 17 amino acids. Trimming cost V 6 bases and J 3 bases; bases outside gene matches: 10. The CDR3 is CASSPKGTGEYTGELFF. The CDR3 DNA reads as TGTGCCAGCAGCCCGAAAGGGACAGGGGAATACACCGGGGAGCTGTTTTTT.